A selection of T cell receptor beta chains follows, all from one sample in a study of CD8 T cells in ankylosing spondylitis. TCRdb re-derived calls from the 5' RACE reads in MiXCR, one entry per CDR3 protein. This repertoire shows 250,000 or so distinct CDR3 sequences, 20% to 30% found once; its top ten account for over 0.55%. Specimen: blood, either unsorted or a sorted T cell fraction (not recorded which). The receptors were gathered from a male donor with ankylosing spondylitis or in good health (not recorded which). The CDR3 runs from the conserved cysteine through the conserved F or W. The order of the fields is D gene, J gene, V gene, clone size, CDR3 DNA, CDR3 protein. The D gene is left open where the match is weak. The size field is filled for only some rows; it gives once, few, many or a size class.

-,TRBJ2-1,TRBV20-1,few,TGCAGTGCTCGGCCCTCCAAAGCGGGTGAGCAGTTCTTC,CSARPSKAGEQFF
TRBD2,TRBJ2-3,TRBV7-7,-,TGTGCTAGCAGCGGGGGGCCGTCTAGCACAGATACGCAGTATTTT,CASSGGPSSTDTQYF
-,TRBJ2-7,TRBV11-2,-,TGTGCCAGCAGCGAGTCGCCCTACGAGCAGTACTTC,CASSESPYEQYF
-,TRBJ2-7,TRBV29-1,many,TGCAGCGTAGCCGGACAGAACTCCTACGAGCAGTACTTC,CSVAGQNSYEQYF
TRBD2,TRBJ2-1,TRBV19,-,TGTGCCAGTACCCCGGGGGGGTACAATGAGCAGTTCTTC,CASTPGGYNEQFF
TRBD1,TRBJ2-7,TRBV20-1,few,TGCAGTGCTTCGGGACAGGGTACCCACGAGCAGTACTTC,CSASGQGTHEQYF
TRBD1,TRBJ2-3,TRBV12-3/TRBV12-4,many,TGTGCCAGCAGCCACAGGGGGCAAGCTCCAGATACGCAGTATTTT,CASSHRGQAPDTQYF
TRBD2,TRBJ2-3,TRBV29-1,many,TGCAGCGTTTTCCCCGGGACTAGCGGTTCCACAGATACGCAGTATTTT,CSVFPGTSGSTDTQYF
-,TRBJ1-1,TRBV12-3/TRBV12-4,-,TGTGCCAGCAACACCAGAGGGGGCACTGAAGCTTTCTTT,CASNTRGGTEAFF
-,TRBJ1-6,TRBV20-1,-,TGCAGTGCTAGACTGGACTCAAAATATAATTCACCCCTCCACTTT,CSARLDSKYNSPLHF
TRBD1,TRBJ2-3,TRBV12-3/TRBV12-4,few,TGTGCCAGCTCCCTGGGACAGGGGGGAGATACGCAGTATTTT,CASSLGQGGDTQYF
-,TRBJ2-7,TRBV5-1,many,TGCGCCAGCAGCTTGGCGGGACGGATGTACGAGCAGTACTTC,CASSLAGRMYEQYF
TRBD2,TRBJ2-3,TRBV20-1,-,TGCAGTGCTCTAGCGGGGGCAGCAGATACGCAGTATTTT,CSALAGAADTQYF
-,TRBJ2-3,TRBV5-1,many,TGCGCCAGCAGCTTGGAGTCGGGCTATACGCAGTATTTT,CASSLESGYTQYF
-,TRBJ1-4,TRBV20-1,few,TGCAGTGCTGGGGGGGCTCTTTTCAACAATGAAAAACTGTTTTTT,CSAGGALFNNEKLFF
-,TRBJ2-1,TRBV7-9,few,TGTGCCAGCAGCTTAGGAATGAACAATGAGCAGTTCTTC,CASSLGMNNEQFF
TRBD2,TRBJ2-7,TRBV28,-,TGTGCCAGCGGGACTAGCGGTCGCGAGCAGTACTTC,CASGTSGREQYF
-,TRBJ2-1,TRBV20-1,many,TGCAGTGCAAACCCCGGGGCCGACAATGAGCAGTTCTTC,CSANPGADNEQFF
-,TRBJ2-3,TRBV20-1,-,TGCAGTGCTAGGGGGGCGGCCGGGAAAGATACGCAGTATTTT,CSARGAAGKDTQYF
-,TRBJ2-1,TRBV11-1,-,TGTGCCAGCAGCTTGCCTGGGCGCGGCAGAAGCTCCTACAATGAGCAGTTCTTC,CASSLPGRGRSSYNEQFF
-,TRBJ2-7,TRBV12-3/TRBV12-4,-,TGTGCCAGCACCACTGGTACAGGGAGCTCCTACGAGCAGTACTTC,CASTTGTGSSYEQYF
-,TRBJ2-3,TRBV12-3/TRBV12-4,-,TGTGCCAGCAGTTTAGGTAGCAATAACATGGATACGCAGTATTTT,CASSLGSNNMDTQYF
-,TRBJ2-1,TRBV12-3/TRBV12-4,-,TGTGCCAGCAGTTTAAAGATCTACAATGAGCAGTTCTTC,CASSLKIYNEQFF
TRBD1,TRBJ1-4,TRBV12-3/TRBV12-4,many,TGTGCCAGCAGTCCCGGACAGGGGGCGGAAGATGAAAAACTGTTTTTT,CASSPGQGAEDEKLFF
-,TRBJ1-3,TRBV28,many,TGTGCCAGCAGTTTGGTGGACACCACTCGAAACACCATATATTTT,CASSLVDTTRNTIYF
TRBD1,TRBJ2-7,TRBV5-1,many,TGCGCCAGCAGCTTCGGACAGGGGAGATACGAGCAGTACTTC,CASSFGQGRYEQYF
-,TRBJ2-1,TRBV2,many,TGTGCCAGCACCCTAGGGGATGAGCAGTTCTTC,CASTLGDEQFF
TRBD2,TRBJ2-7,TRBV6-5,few,TGTGCCAGCAGTTACCCTAGCGGGGGTAGCGAGCAGTACTTC,CASSYPSGGSEQYF
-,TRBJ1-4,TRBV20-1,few,TGCAGTGCTTTTACTAATGAAAAACTGTTTTTT,CSAFTNEKLFF
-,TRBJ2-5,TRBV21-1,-,TGTGCCAGCACCAAACGGCCAGGGGGTGGGGAGACCCAGTACTTC,CASTKRPGGGETQYF
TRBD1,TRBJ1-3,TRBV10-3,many,TGTGCCATCACCACGACAGGGCTCGGAAACACCATATATTTT,CAITTTGLGNTIYF
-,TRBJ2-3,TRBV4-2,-,TGTGCCAGCAGCCAAGATAGGGCGAGCACAGATACGCAGTATTTT,CASSQDRASTDTQYF
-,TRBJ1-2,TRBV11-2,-,TGTGCCAGCAGCCCGAGCAGGACGGATTTCGGCTACACCTTC,CASSPSRTDFGYTF
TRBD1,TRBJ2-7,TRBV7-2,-,TGTGCCAGCAGCCGAACCGGGACAGCGACCTACGAGCAGTACTTC,CASSRTGTATYEQYF
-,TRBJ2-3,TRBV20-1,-,TGCAGTGACAACGGCAGGGCCACAGATACGCAGTATTTT,CSDNGRATDTQYF
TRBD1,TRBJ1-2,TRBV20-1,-,TGCAGTGCTAGAAACCAGGGGGATCTGGGGGGCTACACCTTC,CSARNQGDLGGYTF
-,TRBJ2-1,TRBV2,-,TGTGCCATCCTAGGGGTCCCTCACAATGAGCAGTTCTTC,CAILGVPHNEQFF
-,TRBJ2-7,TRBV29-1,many,TGCAGCGCTGACGTGTTGGGGGGCCACGAGCAGTACTTC,CSADVLGGHEQYF
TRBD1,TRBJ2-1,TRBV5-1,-,TGCGCCAGCAGCTTGCAGGGGGTGGCTTACAATGAGCAGTTCTTC,CASSLQGVAYNEQFF
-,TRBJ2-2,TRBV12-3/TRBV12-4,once,TGTGCCAGCAGTTTAGTAGCGAAGACCGGGGAGCTGTTTTTT,CASSLVAKTGELFF
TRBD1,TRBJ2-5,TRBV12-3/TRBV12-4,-,TGTGCCAGCAGATGGACAGGGGTTCGAGAGACCCAGTACTTC,CASRWTGVRETQYF
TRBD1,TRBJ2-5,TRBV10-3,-,TGTGCCATCAGGGTGACAGGGGGAAACCCTCAAGAGACCCAGTACTTC,CAIRVTGGNPQETQYF
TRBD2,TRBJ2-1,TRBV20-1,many,TGCAGTGCTAGAGTAAGGGACGGGGGACTAGCGGGGCGAAGCTCCTACAATGAGCAGTTCTTC,CSARVRDGGLAGRSSYNEQFF